Below, 3 T cell receptor beta chains from the same sample are listed, as sequenced in a study of identical twins. TCRdb reprocessed the 5' RACE reads with MiXCR, giving one entry per CDR3 protein. The data show just under 550,000 distinct CDR3 sequences, around 15% seen once. These records were also assigned to another study, of yellow fever vaccine responses in identical twins.

The sample was CD4+ T cells sorted from blood. These receptors originate from a woman younger than 35 in good health.

The chain links TRBV7-9 to TRBJ2-5, with D uncertain. The CDR3 consists of 17 residues. Germline-derived CDR1 and CDR2 are SEHNR and FQNEAQ (reference sequence). V shed 4 bases and J shed 2 bases, with 20 bases lying between them. CDR3 bases: TGTGCCAGCAGCTCATTAGTTCCCCGGCGGATTCAAGAGACCCAGTACTTC. Translation gives CASSSLVPRRIQETQYF.

This chain joins TRBV27 and TRBJ1-2, with D possibly matching TRBD1 (5 bases). The germline CDR1 and CDR2 sequences are MNHEY and SMNVEV (reference sequence). Trimming stripped 3 bases from V and 5 bases from J, with 13 bases between. The CDR3 extends over 14 amino acids. The CDR3 DNA reads as TGTGCCAGCAGTTTCCGGGCGCGACAGTATGGCTACACCTTC. Amino acid sequence: CASSFRARQYGYTF.

V is TRBV12-3 or TRBV12-4 and J is TRBJ1-2, with D perhaps TRBD1 (6 bases). V was cut by 2 bases and J by 7 bases, with 11 bases left in between. The CDR3 sequence is 13 residues long. The CDR3 spells CASSLSGGAGYTF. CDR3 in DNA: TGTGCCAGCAGTTTATCGGGGGGGGCTGGCTACACCTTC.